This is a list of T cell receptor beta chains from one sample in a study of PD-1 blockade in classical Hodgkin lymphoma. TCRdb's copy holds only in-frame clones and misses some; the assay was immunoSEQ multiplex PCR. The data show 20,000 or so clones, with roughly 73% seen just once and around a quarter held by the top ten. Here the sequenced sample was peripheral blood mononuclear cells (PBMCs), taken before the second cycle of nivolumab. The receptors were gathered from a human donor with classical Hodgkin lymphoma. The CDR3 runs from the conserved cysteine through the conserved F or W. The D gene is left open where the match is weak. Expanded clones get a size class; other rows say once, few or many, or leave the size out.

D gene	V gene	clone size	J gene	CDR3 DNA	CDR3 protein
-	TRBV6-1	few	TRBJ2-5	TGTGCCAGCAGGGTCGGCGTGTGGGAGACCCAGTACTTC	CASRVGVWETQYF
-	TRBV19	-	TRBJ2-2	TGTGCCAGTAAGGGACTTTTTGCCACGAACACCGGGGAGCTGTTTTTT	CASKGLFATNTGELFF
-	TRBV19	few	TRBJ2-2	TGTGCCAGTAGTATAGCAGGGAGGAACACCGGGGAGCTGTTTTTT	CASSIAGRNTGELFF
TRBD2	TRBV29-1	few	TRBJ2-1	TGCAGCGTGGAACGACTAGCGGGACCCAATGAGCAGTTCTTC	CSVERLAGPNEQFF
TRBD2	TRBV6-1	once	TRBJ2-7	TGTGCCAGCACTAATAGCGGGAGCAAGTACGAGCAGTACTTC	CASTNSGSKYEQYF
TRBD1	TRBV6-1	-	TRBJ1-2	TGTGCCAACAACCCCGTAGGGGGCGTTCCGTATGGCTACACCTTC	CANNPVGGVPYGYTF
TRBD2	TRBV5-4	-	TRBJ2-2	TGTGCCAGCAGTCTCGGGACTAGCGCAAACACCGGGGAGCTGTTTTTT	CASSLGTSANTGELFF
-	TRBV18	-	TRBJ1-5	TGTGCCAGCTCACCAAATTCCAGGGAAGGGAGCAATCAGCCCCAGCATTTT	CASSPNSREGSNQPQHF
TRBD1	TRBV25-1	-	TRBJ2-5	TGTGCCAGCAGTGCTGTACAGGGGGTACAGACCCAGTACTTC	CASSAVQGVQTQYF
TRBD1	TRBV6-5	-	TRBJ2-7	TGTGCCAGCAGTTATGGACAGGGCGGTCGATCCGAGCAGTACTTC	CASSYGQGGRSEQYF
-	TRBV27	once	TRBJ2-7	TGTGCCAGCAGTTTAATCGGGGGACACGAGCAGTACTTC	CASSLIGGHEQYF
TRBD2	TRBV5-1	-	TRBJ2-3	TGCGCCAGCAGCAGAACTAGCGGAGCACGGGATACGCAGTATTTT	CASSRTSGARDTQYF
TRBD2	TRBV2	-	TRBJ2-3	TGTGCCAGCAGTGATGCGGGAGCTAGCACAGATACGCAGTATTTT	CASSDAGASTDTQYF
TRBD2	TRBV5-1	-	TRBJ2-1	TGCGCCAGCAGCTCCGCTAGGACTAGCGGGACCACCACCTACAATGAGCAGTTCTTC	CASSSARTSGTTTYNEQFF
TRBD1	TRBV12-5	few	TRBJ1-5	TGTGCTAGTGGTACAGGGACAGGGGGCAGTCAGCCCCAGCATTTT	CASGTGTGGSQPQHF
-	TRBV7-8	few	TRBJ1-1	TGTGCCAGCAGCAACGGGCTCCTTGAGGCTTTCTTT	CASSNGLLEAFF
TRBD1	TRBV10-3	-	TRBJ1-4	TGTGCCATCAGAGGACAGGTTAATGAAAAACTGTTTTTT	CAIRGQVNEKLFF
-	TRBV6-5	once	TRBJ2-1	TGTGCCAGCAGTTACCAGGGGTCCTACAATGAGCAGTTCTTC	CASSYQGSYNEQFF
TRBD1	TRBV19	-	TRBJ1-2	TGTGCCAGTAGTCTCCGGACAGGGGGCAACTATGGCTACACCTTC	CASSLRTGGNYGYTF
-	TRBV7-8	-	TRBJ2-7	TGTGCCAGCAGCCGAGTGACGGACAGCTCCTACGAGCAGTACTTC	CASSRVTDSSYEQYF
TRBD1	TRBV4-1	-	TRBJ1-1	TGCGCCAGCAGCCAGGGACAGTTGAACACTGAAGCTTTCTTT	CASSQGQLNTEAFF
-	TRBV4-1	few	TRBJ2-7	TGCGCCAGCAGCCAAGAGGGCCGGCAGGGCGACGAGCAGTACTTC	CASSQEGRQGDEQYF
-	TRBV18	-	TRBJ2-6	TGTGCCAGCTCACACGAGACAGGTTCTGGGGCCAACGTCCTGACTTTC	CASSHETGSGANVLTF
TRBD1	TRBV10-1	few	TRBJ1-3	TGCGCCAGCATCCCGGACAGGGGTGGAAACACCATATATTTT	CASIPDRGGNTIYF
-	TRBV5-3	-	TRBJ1-5	TGTGCCAGCAATCGGGTAAATTCCCAGCATTTT	CASNRVNSQHF
-	TRBV5-1	-	TRBJ2-3	TGCGCCAGCAAGAATAGGGATACGCAGTATTTT	CASKNRDTQYF
TRBD1	TRBV7-8	-	TRBJ1-5	TGTGCCAGCAGCTCGAGGACAGGGGTGGGTGGCAATCAGCCCCAGCATTTT	CASSSRTGVGGNQPQHF
TRBD2	TRBV5-1	few	TRBJ2-7	TGCGCCAGCAGGATAGCGGGCTCCTACGAGCAGTACTTC	CASRIAGSYEQYF
TRBD1	TRBV5-4	medium-sized	TRBJ1-1	TGTGCCAGCAGCCGGAGCAGGGGGTATTCTGAAGCTTTCTTT	CASSRSRGYSEAFF